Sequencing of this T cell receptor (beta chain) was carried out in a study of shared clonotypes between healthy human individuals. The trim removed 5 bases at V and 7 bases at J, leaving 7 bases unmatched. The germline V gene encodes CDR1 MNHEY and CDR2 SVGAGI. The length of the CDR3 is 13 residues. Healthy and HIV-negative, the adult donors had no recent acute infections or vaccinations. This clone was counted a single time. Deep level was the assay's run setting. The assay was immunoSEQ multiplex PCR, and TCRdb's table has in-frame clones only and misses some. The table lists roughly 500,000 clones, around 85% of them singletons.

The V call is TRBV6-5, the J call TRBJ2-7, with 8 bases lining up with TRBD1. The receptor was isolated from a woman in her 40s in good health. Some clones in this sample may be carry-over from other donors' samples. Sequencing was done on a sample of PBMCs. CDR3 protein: CASSKFRGREQYF. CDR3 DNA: TGTGCCAGCAGTAAATTCAGGGGGCGTGAGCAGTACTTC.